The 24 T cell receptor beta chains below were found in one sample sequenced in a study of beta chain features in type 1 diabetes. Study-wide results and limits: Shorter TCRB CDR3s, moderately but significantly so, were found in Type 1 diabetes patients in all four CD4+ subsets.

These receptors lack a known antigen. Isolated RNA was reverse transcribed in full, so expressed TCRB transcripts were sequenced. Produced via immunoSEQ multiplex PCR; TCRdb's table is partial and in-frame only. The sample includes 160,000 or so clones, around 8.4% of them seen just once. The specimen sequenced was central memory CD4+ T cells from blood. These receptors were collected from a woman under 30 with type 1 diabetes.

This clone was observed a handful of times. V and J are TRBV29-1 and TRBJ2-7; 10 bases fit TRBD1. CDR1 SQVTM and CDR2 ANQGSEA come from the germline V gene. V lost 3 bases and J lost 2; bases outside the gene matches: 4. The CDR3 sequence is 14 residues long. DNA for the CDR3: TGCAGCGTTGACTGGGGACAGGGGCCCTACGAGCAGTACTTC. The encoded protein is CSVDWGQGPYEQYF.

This clone occurred a few times. The chain carries TRBV19 and TRBJ2-5; unclear D gene. CDR1 and CDR2 (germline): LNHDA, SQIVND (reference sequence). CDR3 size: 11 residues. V was shortened by 7 bases and J by 4 bases, with 7 bases between the two germline ends. In nucleotides, the CDR3 is TGTGCCAGTACCCTCGGAGAGACCCAGTACTTC. Translated, it gives CASTLGETQYF.

This clone has just a few counts. The chain has TRBV29-1 and TRBJ2-7, with 7 bases matching TRBD2. Germline CDR1 and CDR2: SQVTM and ANQGSEA. The ends lost 5 bases at V and 3 bases at J; junction bases unmatched: 4. CDR3 length: 12 residues. The CDR3 sequence is CSVWASGYEQYF. The CDR3 nucleotides are TGCAGCGTTTGGGCTAGCGGCTACGAGCAGTACTTC.

This clone has more than one count but fewer than ten. This sequence joins TRBV6-6 and TRBJ1-5; 8 bases agree with TRBD1. Trimming cost V 2 bases and J 9 bases; bases outside gene matches: 9. Germline-derived CDR1 and CDR2 are MNHNY and SVGAGI (reference sequence). This CDR3 has 15 residues. The CDR3 loop reads CASSYGDRTIAPQHF. In DNA, the CDR3 is TGTGCCAGCAGTTACGGGGACAGGACAATTGCGCCCCAGCATTTT.

The rearrangement uses TRBV7-8 and TRBJ1-6, with 7 nucleotides matching TRBD1. CDR1 is SGHVS, CDR2 FQNEAQ, per germline. The CDR3 covers 15 residues. The V and J ends lost 3 bases and 7 bases, in that order; junction bases with no gene match: 6. The CDR3 DNA follows: TGTGCCAGCAGCTTGACAGGGATTCGCAATTCACCCCTCCACTTT. It encodes CASSLTGIRNSPLHF.

This clone showed up just a few times. The chain is built from TRBV25-1 and TRBJ1-1; 8 nucleotides match TRBD1. J lost 3 bases, V lost 2 bases, and 11 bases had no gene match. This CDR3 contains 17 residues. Germline values: CDR1 MGHDK, CDR2 SYGVNS. CDR3 sequence (DNA): TGTGCCAGCAGTGAACAGGGGGCGCCACGGTGGGACACTGAAGCTTTCTTT. The encoded protein is CASSEQGAPRWDTEAFF.

This clone was picked up a small number of times. The chain uses TRBV4-1 and TRBJ1-5; D gene ambiguous. The length of the CDR3 is 16 residues. The V end lost 3 bases, the J end lost 1 base, and 13 bases lay between the germline ends. Per germline, CDR1 MGHRA and CDR2 YSYEKL. DNA for the CDR3: TGCGCCAGCAGCCAGGCGGGGTTTGGGAGCAATCAGCCCCAGCATTTT. Translating gives CASSQAGFGSNQPQHF.

This clone was counted only a few times. This sequence joins TRBV4-3 and TRBJ2-2, with a weak D call TRBD1 (5 bases). Germline V lookup: CDR1 LGHNA, CDR2 YSLEER. Between the trimmed V and J ends, which lost 4 bases and 4 bases, there was a span of 10 bases. The CDR3 totals 14 residues. In nucleotides, the CDR3 is TGCGCCAGCAGCCCAGGGATGGTCACCGGGGAGCTGTTTTTT. As protein: CASSPGMVTGELFF.

This clone was recorded a few times. The chain uses TRBV29-1 and TRBJ2-7; D may be TRBD2 (5 bases). Germline CDR1 is SQVTM and CDR2 is ANQGSEA. This CDR3 contains 14 residues. V was shortened by 5 bases and J by 6 bases, with 20 bases between the two germline ends. DNA for the CDR3: TGCAGCGTTAGCCGCGGCGGGCGTGGCGGCGAGCAGTACTTC. Translation gives CSVSRGGRGGEQYF.

This clone was detected many times. The chain couples TRBV29-1 to TRBJ2-6, with 7 bases lining up with TRBD1. This CDR3 is built from 12 residues. V was pared by 8 bases and J by 7 bases, with 5 bases of the junction left unmatched. Germline CDR1 is SQVTM and CDR2 is ANQGSEA. CDR3 region: CSTGTEANVLTF. CDR3 nucleotide sequence: TGCAGCACCGGGACAGAAGCCAACGTCCTGACTTTC. The full variable domain, with the rest looked up from reference TRBV29-1 and TRBJ2-6, is SAVISQKPSRDICQRGTSLTIQCQVDSQVTMMFWYRQQPGQSLTLIATANQGSEATYESGFVIDKFPISRPNLTFSTLTVSNMSPEDSSIYLCSTGTEANVLTFGAGSRLTVL.

The V gene is TRBV28, the J gene TRBJ1-3; D not resolved. V shed 3 bases and J shed 0 bases, with 12 bases lying between them. The CDR3 extends over 16 amino acids. Germline CDR1 is MDHEN and CDR2 is SYDVKM. As DNA, the CDR3 is TGTGCCAGCAGTTTGAACTTCCCCACCTCTGGAAACACCATATATTTT. It translates to CASSLNFPTSGNTIYF.

This sequence joins TRBV7-2 and TRBJ1-1; tentative D call: TRBD1 (6 bases). Trimming left V 5 bases short and J 3 bases short, with 13 bases between. The CDR3 extends over 14 amino acids. Germline V gives CDR1 SGHTA, CDR2 FQGNSA. The CDR3 here is CASSPTPGDTEAFF. As DNA, the CDR3 is TGTGCCAGCAGCCCGACCCCAGGGGACACTGAAGCTTTCTTT.

The CDR3 nucleotides read TGCGCCAGCAGGGTAGAGACATTCTATGGCTACACCTTC. Its translation is CASRVETFYGYTF. The V call is TRBV5-1, the J call TRBJ1-2; no clear D. The V and J ends lost 5 bases and 4 bases respectively, with 12 bases between them. Germline V gene lookup returns CDR1 SGHRS and CDR2 YFSETQ. This CDR3 region has 13 residues.

This clone was counted between two and nine times. V is TRBV18 and J is TRBJ2-6; 7 nucleotides agree with TRBD2. The CDR3 totals 18 residues. Germline loops: CDR1 KGHSH, CDR2 LQKENI. V lost 6 bases to trimming and J lost 3 bases; unmatched junction nucleotides: 14. The CDR3 nucleotides are TGTGCCAGCTCGGCTCAACGCGGGAGCGGTAGTGGGGCCAACGTCCTGACTTTC. It is translated as CASSAQRGSGSGANVLTF.

The V call is TRBV21-1, the J call TRBJ1-1. TRBV21-1 is a recognized pseudogene. CDR3 size: 16 residues. The CDR3 sequence: CASSKDGISGGTEAFF. The CDR3 region has the DNA TGTGCCAGCAGCAAAGATGGTATCTCGGGGGGTACTGAAGCTTTCTTT.

This clone has only a few counts. For the CDR3, the DNA is TGTGCCAGCAGCTCGGTGGGACAGGGTATGGATACGCAGTATTTT. Translation gives CASSSVGQGMDTQYF. The chain recombines TRBV5-6 with TRBJ2-3, with TRBD1 identical over 9 bases. Germline CDR1 SGHDT, CDR2 YYEEEE. This CDR3 region has 15 residues. V shed 3 bases and J 6 bases; nucleotides not matched to a gene: 8.

This chain joins TRBV2 and TRBJ1-4, with a possible D match to TRBD1 (6 bases). The V end was cut by 4 bases, the J end by 8 bases, with 14 bases between. This CDR3 comprises 14 residues. Germline V gives CDR1 SNHLY, CDR2 FYNNEI. This CDR3 reads CASSVAQGGEKLFF. DNA for the CDR3: TGTGCCAGCAGTGTGGCACAGGGAGGGGAAAAACTGTTTTTT.

V and J are TRBV7-2 and TRBJ2-3; maybe TRBD2 (6 bases). The V gene's germline CDR1 is SGHTA and CDR2 FQGNSA. This CDR3 is built from 16 residues. The germline V and J ends were trimmed by 1 base and 1 base, with 12 bases remaining between them. The CDR3 DNA follows: TGTGCCAGCAGCTTAGGGGCGGGGACGGGCACAGATACGCAGTATTTT. It codes for CASSLGAGTGTDTQYF.

This clone was seen a few times. The chain uses TRBV28 and TRBJ2-3, with a tentative D call TRBD2 (6 bases). V dropped 6 bases and J dropped 1 base, with 17 bases sitting between them. The CDR3 contains 16 residues. Germline assignment: CDR1 MDHEN and CDR2 SYDVKM. This CDR3 reads CASSLGGTLGTDTQYF. In nucleotides, the CDR3 is TGTGCCAGCAGCCTTGGCGGGACCCTGGGCACAGATACGCAGTATTTT.

This clone was detected a few times. The chain couples TRBV18 to TRBJ2-5; D possibly corresponds to TRBD2 (6 bases). V dropped 3 bases and J dropped 2 bases, with 10 bases sitting between them. The V gene's germline CDR1 is KGHSH and CDR2 LQKENI. The CDR3 spans 14 residues. The CDR3 DNA reads TGTGCCAGCTCACCGGGCAGCGGGCAAGAGACCCAGTACTTC. Amino acid sequence: CASSPGSGQETQYF.

The chain has TRBV27 and TRBJ2-2; TRBD2 is a possible D gene (6 bases). The CDR3 has 15 amino acids. Between the trimmed V and J ends, which lost 3 bases and 0 bases, there was a span of 8 bases. Germline V CDR1 and CDR2: MNHEY, SMNVEV (reference sequence). The CDR3 DNA reads TGTGCCAGCAGTTTCGCGGGAACGAACACCGGGGAGCTGTTTTTT. It encodes CASSFAGTNTGELFF.

Only a few counts were recorded for this clone. The J gene is TRBJ2-2, the V gene TRBV18; D is perhaps TRBD1 (5 bases). The CDR3 is 15 residues long. The ends were cut back, 3 bases at V and 3 bases at J, with 11 bases in the middle. From germline, CDR1 is KGHSH and CDR2 LQKENI. This CDR3 is CASSPGQAHTGELFF. The CDR3 DNA reads as TGTGCCAGCTCACCGGGGCAGGCGCACACCGGGGAGCTGTTTTTT.

This clone came up a few times. The chain links TRBV11-2 to TRBJ2-5; a possible D gene is TRBD2 (7 bases). This CDR3 comprises 15 residues. Trimming removed 3 bases from V and 4 bases from J, with 15 bases in between. Germline V gene data show CDR1 as SGHAT and CDR2 as FQNNGV. CDR3 amino acids: CASSFGMRGPETQYF. The CDR3 coding sequence is TGTGCCAGCAGCTTCGGGATGCGGGGGCCAGAGACCCAGTACTTC.

This chain joins TRBV11-1 and TRBJ2-2, with D tentatively TRBD1 (5 bases). CDR1 SGHAT and CDR2 FQDESV come from the germline V gene (reference sequence). This CDR3 is 13 amino acids long. V lost 3 bases, J lost 3 bases, and 5 bases lay in between. CDR3 bases: TGTGCCAGCAGCTTCAGGGACACCGGGGAGCTGTTTTTT. This codes for CASSFRDTGELFF.